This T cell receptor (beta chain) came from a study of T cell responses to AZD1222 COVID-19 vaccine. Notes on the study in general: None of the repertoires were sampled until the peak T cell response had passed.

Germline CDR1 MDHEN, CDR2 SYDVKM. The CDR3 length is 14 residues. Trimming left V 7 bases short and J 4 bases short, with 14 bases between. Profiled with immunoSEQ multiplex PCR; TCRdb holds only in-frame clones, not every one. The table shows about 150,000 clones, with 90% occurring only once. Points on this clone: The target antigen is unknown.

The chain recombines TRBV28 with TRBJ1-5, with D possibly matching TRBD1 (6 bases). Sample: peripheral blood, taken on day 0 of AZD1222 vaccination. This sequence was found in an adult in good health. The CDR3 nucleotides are TGTGCCAGCATCGGAGGGGGATTTAATCAGCCCCAGCATTTT. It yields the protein CASIGGGFNQPQHF. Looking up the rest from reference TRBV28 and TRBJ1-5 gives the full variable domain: DVKVTQSSRYLVKRTGEKVFLECVQDMDHENMFWYRQDPGLGLRLIYFSYDVKMKEKGDIPEGYSVSREKKERFSLILESASTNQTSMYLCASIGGGFNQPQHFGDGTRLSIL.